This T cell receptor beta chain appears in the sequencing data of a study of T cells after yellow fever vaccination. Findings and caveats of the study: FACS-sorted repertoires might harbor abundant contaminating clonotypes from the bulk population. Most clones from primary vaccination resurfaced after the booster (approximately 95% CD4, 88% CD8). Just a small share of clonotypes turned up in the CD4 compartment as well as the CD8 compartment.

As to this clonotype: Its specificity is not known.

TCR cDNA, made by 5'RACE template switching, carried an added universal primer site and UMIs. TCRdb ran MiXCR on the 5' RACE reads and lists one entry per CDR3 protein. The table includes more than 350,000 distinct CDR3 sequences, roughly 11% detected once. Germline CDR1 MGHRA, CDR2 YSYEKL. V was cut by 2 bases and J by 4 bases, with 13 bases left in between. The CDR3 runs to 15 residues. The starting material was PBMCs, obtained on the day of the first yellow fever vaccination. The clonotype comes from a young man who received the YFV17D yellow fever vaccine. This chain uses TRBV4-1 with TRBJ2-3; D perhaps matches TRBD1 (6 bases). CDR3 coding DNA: TGCGCCAGCAGCCAATCGTGGGGACAACCAGATACGCAGTATTTT. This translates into CASSQSWGQPDTQYF.